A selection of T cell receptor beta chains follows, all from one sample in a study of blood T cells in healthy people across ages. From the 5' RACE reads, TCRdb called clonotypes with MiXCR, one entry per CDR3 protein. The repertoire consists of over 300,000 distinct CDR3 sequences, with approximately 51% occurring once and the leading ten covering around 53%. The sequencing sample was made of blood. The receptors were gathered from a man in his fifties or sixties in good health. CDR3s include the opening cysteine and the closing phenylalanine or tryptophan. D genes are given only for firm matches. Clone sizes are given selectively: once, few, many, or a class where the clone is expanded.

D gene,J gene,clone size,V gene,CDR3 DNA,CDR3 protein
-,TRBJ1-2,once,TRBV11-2,TGTGCCAGTCGGGACACCGGCCTCTATGGCTACACCTTC,CASRDTGLYGYTF
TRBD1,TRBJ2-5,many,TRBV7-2,TGTGCCAGCAGCAAAACCGGACAGGGACGGCAAGAGACCCAGTACTTC,CASSKTGQGRQETQYF
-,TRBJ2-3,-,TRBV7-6,TGTGCCAGCAGCTTGCCCCGGCATGGCGGCACAGATACGCAGTATTTT,CASSLPRHGGTDTQYF
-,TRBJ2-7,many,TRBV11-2,TGTGCCAGCAGCCGATCTGGAATGGGGCGGACGGGCGAGCAGTACTTC,CASSRSGMGRTGEQYF
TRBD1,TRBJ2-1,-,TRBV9,TGTGCCAGCAGTTCCGGGACAGGGGCCAATGAGCAGTTCTTC,CASSSGTGANEQFF
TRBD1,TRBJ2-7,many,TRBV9,TGTGCCAGCAGCCCCCAATCGGGACAGGGTTCCGAGCAGTACTTC,CASSPQSGQGSEQYF
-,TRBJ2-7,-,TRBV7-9,TGTGCCAGCAGCATCACAGGGTTCGAGCAGTACTTC,CASSITGFEQYF
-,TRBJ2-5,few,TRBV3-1,TGTGCCAGCAGCCGCCCCCCGGAGACCCAGTACTTC,CASSRPPETQYF
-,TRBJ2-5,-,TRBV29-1,TGCAGCGTTGGGGGATCACCGGACACACAAGAGACCCAGTACTTC,CSVGGSPDTQETQYF
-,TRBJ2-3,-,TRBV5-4,TGTGCCAGCAGCTTCTTGGCAGGACAGAGAGTCGGAGATACGCAGTATTTT,CASSFLAGQRVGDTQYF
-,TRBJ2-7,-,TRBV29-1,TGCAGCGTCACTCGCGTGGGGGACGAGCAGTACTTC,CSVTRVGDEQYF
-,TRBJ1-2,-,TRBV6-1,TGTGCCACCCAAAAAGGGCAGTATGGCTACACCTTC,CATQKGQYGYTF
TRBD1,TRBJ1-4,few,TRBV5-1,TGCGCCAGCAGCTTTGACAGGGGAAGCGAAAAACTGTTTTTT,CASSFDRGSEKLFF
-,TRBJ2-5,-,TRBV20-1,TGCAGTGCTAGGGATCCTCGGACGCCCCAAGAGACCCAGTACTTC,CSARDPRTPQETQYF
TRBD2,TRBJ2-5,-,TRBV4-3,TGCGCCAGCAGCCAAAACGGGAGGGCCGTTGGGGAGACCCAGTACTTC,CASSQNGRAVGETQYF
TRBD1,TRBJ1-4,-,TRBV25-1,TGTGCCAGCAGTGAAGGGCCAGGGACAGTTAATGAAAAACTGTTTTTT,CASSEGPGTVNEKLFF
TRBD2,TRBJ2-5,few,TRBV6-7,TGTGCCAGCAGTTACTCGATGAGGACTAGCGGACTACAAGAGACCCAGTACTTC,CASSYSMRTSGLQETQYF
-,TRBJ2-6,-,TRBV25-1,TGTGCCAGCAGTCGCCCCCTTGGGGGCCCTACCTTCTCTGGGGCCAACGTCCTGACTTTC,CASSRPLGGPTFSGANVLTF
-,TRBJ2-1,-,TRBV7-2,TGTGCCAGCAGCCTCCCCAGGACTGAGCAGTTCTTC,CASSLPRTEQFF
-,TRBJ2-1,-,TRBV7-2,TGTGCCAGCAGCAGCCGCGTCCCTAATGAGCAGTTCTTC,CASSSRVPNEQFF
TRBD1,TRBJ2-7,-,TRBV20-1,TGCAGTGCTAGAGACCTAGGACGGCAGGGGGCTGGCGAGCAGTACTTC,CSARDLGRQGAGEQYF
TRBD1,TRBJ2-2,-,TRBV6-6,TGTGCCAGCAGGACCCACCGGGACAGGGTAGTCGCCGGGGAGCTGTTTTTT,CASRTHRDRVVAGELFF
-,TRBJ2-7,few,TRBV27,TGTGCCAGCAGTTTAGCAGTCCAGGGGTCCCACGAGCAGTACTTC,CASSLAVQGSHEQYF
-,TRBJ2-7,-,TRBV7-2,TGTGCCAGCAAGTCCGGCCCCCACGAGCAGTACTTC,CASKSGPHEQYF
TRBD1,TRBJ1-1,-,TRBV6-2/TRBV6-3,TGTGCCAGCAGATCCGGGACAGGAAAAACTGAAGCTTTCTTT,CASRSGTGKTEAFF
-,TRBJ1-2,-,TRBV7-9,TGTGCCAGCAGCTTGGATACCGGGACCGATCACTATGGCTACACCTTC,CASSLDTGTDHYGYTF
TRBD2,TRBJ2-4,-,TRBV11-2,TGTGCCAGCAGCCAATTAAGCGGGGGGCTGGACGAGAAGTACTTC,CASSQLSGGLDEKYF
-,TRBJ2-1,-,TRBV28,TGTGCCAGCACCCGGGCAGGTAGCAATGAGCAGTTCTTC,CASTRAGSNEQFF
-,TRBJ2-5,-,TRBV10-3,TGTGCCATCAGTGGCTCCTCCCGGACAAATAGAGAGACCCAGTACTTC,CAISGSSRTNRETQYF
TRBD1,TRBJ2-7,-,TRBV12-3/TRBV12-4,TGTGCCAGCAGGACAGGGGCGAACTACGAGCAGTACTTC,CASRTGANYEQYF
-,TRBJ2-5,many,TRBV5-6,TGTGCCAGCAGCCTGCCCGGGGCCACCCAGTACTTC,CASSLPGATQYF
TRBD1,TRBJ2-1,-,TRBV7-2,TGTGCCAGCAGCTTTTCGGGGACAGGCATCAATGAGCAGTTCTTC,CASSFSGTGINEQFF
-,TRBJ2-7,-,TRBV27,TGTGCCAGTTACTCAAGCTCCTACGAGCAGTACTTC,CASYSSSYEQYF
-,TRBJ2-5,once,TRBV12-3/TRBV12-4,TGTGCCAGCAGTTTGTGGGGGGCTCAAGAGACCCAGTACTTC,CASSLWGAQETQYF
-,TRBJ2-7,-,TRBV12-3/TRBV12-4,TGTGCCAGCAGCCCCGGGGATGCCTGGGCCCAGTACTTC,CASSPGDAWAQYF
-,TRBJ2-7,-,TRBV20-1,TGCAGTGCAAAAGGTCCTAGCGTCCCCGAGCAGTACTTC,CSAKGPSVPEQYF
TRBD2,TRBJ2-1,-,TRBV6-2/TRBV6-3,TGTGCCAGTATGACTAGCTCCTCCTACAATGAGCAGTTCTTC,CASMTSSSYNEQFF
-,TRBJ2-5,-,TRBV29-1,TGCAGCGTTGGAGGGCAAGAGACCCAGTACTTC,CSVGGQETQYF
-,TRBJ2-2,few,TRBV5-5,TGTGCCAGCAGCTTAGAGGGGAACACCGGGGAGCTGTTTTTT,CASSLEGNTGELFF
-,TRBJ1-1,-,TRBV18,TGTGCCAGCCAACAGGGAGGGGGAACTGAAGCTTTCTTT,CASQQGGGTEAFF
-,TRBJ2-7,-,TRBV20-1,TGCAGTGCTAGAGACCACTACGAGCAGTACTTC,CSARDHYEQYF
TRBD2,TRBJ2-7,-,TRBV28,TGTGCCAGCAGCCCCGGGACTAGCGGGATCTACGAGCAGTACTTC,CASSPGTSGIYEQYF
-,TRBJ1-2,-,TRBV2,TGTGCCAGCAGTGAGGGCAGGACGCGCTACACCTTC,CASSEGRTRYTF
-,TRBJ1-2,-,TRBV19,TGTGCCAGTAGTATGGGTGGCTATGGCTACACCTTC,CASSMGGYGYTF
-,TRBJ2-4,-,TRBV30,TGTGCCTGGACCAGCAGTGAGAAGCAGTACTTC,CAWTSSEKQYF
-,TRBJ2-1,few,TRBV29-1,TGCAGCGTCGACGGGAACCTTTACAATGAGCAGTTCTTC,CSVDGNLYNEQFF